The present TCR beta chain was sequenced within a study of T-cell reconstitution after alpha-beta-depleted transplantation in children. Preparation of the TCRbeta library involved a method that used unique molecular identifiers. TCRdb recomputed calls from the PCR reads with MiXCR, one row per CDR3 protein. The table shows roughly 90,000 distinct CDR3 sequences, with more than 10% occurring only once. This CDR3 region has 12 residues. CDR1 is ENHRY, CDR2 SYGVKD, per germline. The V gene end was trimmed by 6 bases and the J gene end by 6 bases; junction bases not matched to a gene: 3. The receptor was derived from a human donor who donated a stem cell graft to a child with inherited bone marrow failure. This chain joins TRBV10-3 and TRBJ1-2, with 8 bases matching TRBD1. The sample was PBMCs from the stem cell graft donor, taken from the stem cell graft. The CDR3 loop is CAISRGRDGYTF. The CDR3, as DNA: TGTGCCATCAGCAGGGGGCGCGATGGCTACACCTTC.